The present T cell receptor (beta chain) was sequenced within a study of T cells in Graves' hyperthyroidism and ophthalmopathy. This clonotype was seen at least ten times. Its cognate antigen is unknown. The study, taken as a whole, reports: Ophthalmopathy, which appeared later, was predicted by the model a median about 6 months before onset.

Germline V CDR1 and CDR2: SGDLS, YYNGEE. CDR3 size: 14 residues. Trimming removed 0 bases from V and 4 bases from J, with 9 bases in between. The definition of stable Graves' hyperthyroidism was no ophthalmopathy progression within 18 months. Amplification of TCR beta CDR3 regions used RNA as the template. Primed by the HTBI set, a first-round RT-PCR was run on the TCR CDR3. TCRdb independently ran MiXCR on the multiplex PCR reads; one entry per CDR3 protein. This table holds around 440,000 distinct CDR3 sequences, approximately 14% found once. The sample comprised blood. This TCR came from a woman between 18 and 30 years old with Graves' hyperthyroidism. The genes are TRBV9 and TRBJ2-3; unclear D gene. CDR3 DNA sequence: TGTGCCAGCAGCGTAGTGGGGTTTTCAGATACGCAGTATTTT. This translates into CASSVVGFSDTQYF.